A selection of T cell receptor beta chains follows, all from one sample in a study of graft-versus-host responses after intestinal transplantation. The data were produced by immunoSEQ multiplex PCR, yet TCRdb's version contains in-frame clones alone and is incomplete. The repertoire holds 75,000 to 100,000 clones, with about 93% as singletons. No antigen has been assigned to these receptors. Specimen: unstimulated CD8+ T cells sorted from spleen or lymph node cells, collected before intestinal transplant. All receptors derive from a human donor who received an intestinal transplant. The CDR3 runs from the conserved cysteine through the conserved F or W. Each record gives: J gene, V gene, CDR3 protein.

>TRBJ2-4|TRBV7-9
CASSLTGLAGDGDKNIQYF
>TRBJ2-7|TRBV2
CASKGELAGVYEQYF
>TRBJ2-7|TRBV28
CASSMTGLSYEQYF
>.|TRBV4-1
CASSQGPGTGTYEQYF
>TRBJ2-1|TRBV29-1
CSAESQGANEQFF
>TRBJ1-1|TRBV30
CAWRGGLNTEAFF
>TRBJ1-5|TRBV6-5
CASSPNNQPQHF
>TRBJ2-1|TRBV28
CASSLYDPLSVGSYNEQFF
>TRBJ2-1|TRBV6-1
CASSESRAGAHNEQFF
>TRBJ1-2|TRBV4-3
CASSQSPENYGYTF
>.|TRBV7-9
CASSLDSSGISYEQYF
>TRBJ2-1|TRBV6-6
CASSALAGAVNEQFF
>TRBJ1-1|TRBV5-6
CASSLIVNTEAFF
>TRBJ1-1|TRBV7-9
CASSLEPGDVNTEAFF
>TRBJ1-6|TRBV19
CACKQGNSPLHF
>TRBJ2-3|TRBV5-1
CASSGGRYTDTQYF
>TRBJ2-5|TRBV27
CASSKIGRLAGDGTQYF
>TRBJ2-3|TRBV9
CASSVGTGGAQWTQYF
>TRBJ2-3|TRBV9
CASSYNSGGGYDTQYF
>TRBJ1-2|TRBV6-5
CASSYSGFHGYTF
>TRBJ1-1|TRBV7-2
CASFGREAFF
>TRBJ2-7|TRBV12-2
CASRLVDLGTGFEQYF
>.|TRBV7-9
CASSLGLVSSYEQYF
>TRBJ2-2|TRBV6-5
CASSYSTAHTGELFF
>TRBJ1-5|TRBV27
CASRIGQSNQPQHF
>TRBJ1-5|TRBV6-6
CASSYSEGLNQPQHF
>TRBJ2-1|TRBV4-1
CASSQDSQGAYNEQFF
>TRBJ2-5|TRBV2
CASSDGTLRRETQYF
>TRBJ1-6|TRBV28
CASSSSDRGRNSPLHF
>TRBJ1-1|TRBV27
CASSFVPLGQPNTEAFF
>TRBJ2-5|TRBV9
CASSVAPGEETQYF
>TRBJ2-7|TRBV16
CASSRTGTYGQYF
>TRBJ2-7|TRBV10-1
CASSGGRTYEQYF
>TRBJ2-3|TRBV6-5
CASSMHSRGTDTQYF
>TRBJ2-2|TRBV19
CASTGGRWDTGELFF
>TRBJ2-1|TRBV27
CASSSGVSYNEQFF
>TRBJ2-1|TRBV9
CASRGRVKSNEQFF
>TRBJ1-1|TRBV19
CASSPRQEEMNTEAFF
>TRBJ2-1|TRBV7-9
CASSSTSGPYNEQFF
>TRBJ1-5|TRBV19
CATLQGNQPQHF
>TRBJ2-7|TRBV28
CASSSPLGANEQYF
>TRBJ1-1|TRBV6-5
CASSSGGLGTEAFF
>TRBJ2-7|TRBV7-2
CASSLPGTVIYEQYF
>TRBJ2-1|TRBV6-5
CASSLAGAGNEQFF
>TRBJ1-4|TRBV28
CASSSRTGANEKLFF
>TRBJ1-1|TRBV19
CASRPKGLTNTEAFF
>TRBJ1-2|TRBV9
CASSALGGTGDGYTF
>TRBJ1-5|TRBV30
CAWSVTGYSNQPQHF
>TRBJ1-1|TRBV28
CASSPGQGNTEAFF
>TRBJ2-1|TRBV19
CASSFDKTLGNEQFF
>TRBJ2-7|TRBV19
CASSEGDSYEQYF
>TRBJ2-7|TRBV4-3
CASSQDRGQGWAEQYF
>TRBJ2-2|TRBV9
CASSVASGTGDTGELFF